The text below deals with one TCR beta chain. Its antigen is unknown. CD8 cells regarded as naive lacked CD45RO, were positively chosen for CCR7, and omitted terminally differentiated effector memory CD45RA+ cells. The data stem from a study of shared clonotypes between healthy human individuals. Study-wide results and limits: Clonotype sharing levels among donors were expected to vary with sequencing depth.

The protocol was immunoSEQ multiplex PCR, while the TCRdb copy is restricted to in-frame clones and leaves out a portion. The top ten hold 1.7% of the sample, which has about 2.2 million clones, about 93% seen once. Sequenced material: naive CD8+ T cells from PBMCs. This clonotype was sampled from a man aged 18-30 years in good health. Some clones in this sample may be carry-over from other donors' samples.

The CDR3 is CASSLRQGAFYGYTF. CDR3 bases: TGTGCCAGCAGTCTCAGACAGGGGGCTTTCTATGGCTACACCTTC. V gene TRBV6-5 combines with J gene TRBJ1-2; 10 bases match TRBD1. The germline CDR1 and CDR2 sequences are MNHEY and SVGAGI. The junction had 7 bases not matched to a gene; V was cut back by 5 bases and J by 4 bases. This CDR3 spans 15 amino acids.